The 29 T cell receptor beta chains listed next were all sequenced from one sample in a study of long-term antiretroviral therapy in people with HIV. It was version v3.0 of the immunoSEQ assay that was run at survey level. The table came from immunoSEQ multiplex PCR; TCRdb's copy has only in-frame clones and leaves some out. The repertoire holds 34,000 or so clones, with roughly 85% as singletons. The material sequenced was unsorted PBMCs, taken about 3.5 years after starting antiretroviral therapy. All receptors derive from a man aged 18 to 29 with HIV.

A single count supports this clone. At the DNA level, this CDR3 is encoded by other sequences in the same sample as well. The V call is TRBV7-9, the J call TRBJ1-1, with a weak D call TRBD1 (6 bases). The CDR3 has 13 residues. The germline CDR1 and CDR2 sequences are SEHNR and FQNEAQ (reference sequence). V was pared by 5 bases and J by 1 base, with 8 bases between. CDR3 sequence reads: CASSQTGNTEAFF. The CDR3 DNA reads as TGTGCCAGCAGCCAGACAGGGAACACTGAAGCTTTCTTT.

This clone has more than one count but fewer than ten. The chain uses TRBV9 and TRBJ2-5, with D perhaps matching TRBD1 or TRBD2 (5 bases each). Germline CDR1 reads SGDLS; CDR2 reads YYNGEE. The CDR3 has 15 amino acids. V lost 2 bases and J 5 bases, leaving 16 bases between the germline ends. The CDR3 bases are TGTGCCAGCAGCGTGGGTGGGGGATTTGGGGAGACCCAGTACTTC. Its translation is CASSVGGGFGETQYF.

The chain combines TRBV5-6 with TRBJ2-7; TRBD1 agrees at 9 bases. Germline assignment: CDR1 SGHDT and CDR2 YYEEEE. V trimming: 5 bases; J trimming: 3 bases; junction bases outside the gene matches: 3. This CDR3 is built from 13 residues. The CDR3 nucleotides read TGTGCCAGCAGGGGGACAGGGTTCTACGAGCAGTACTTC. Translated: CASRGTGFYEQYF.

The chain couples TRBV6-5 to TRBJ2-7, with TRBD1 matching 7 bases. Germline CDR1 is MNHEY and CDR2 is SVGAGI. Trimming at V came to 5 bases and at J to 6 bases, leaving 7 bases not matched to a gene. This CDR3 has 13 residues. The CDR3 region has the DNA TGTGCCAGCAGTCCTGGACAGGTTATCGAGCAGTACTTC. The encoded protein is CASSPGQVIEQYF.

J is TRBJ1-2 and V is TRBV29-1; 7 bases fit TRBD1. Germline assignment: CDR1 SQVTM and CDR2 ANQGSEA. The ends lost 5 bases at V and 4 bases at J; junction bases unmatched: 7. There are 13 residues in the CDR3. The chain's CDR3 is CSVRQGGGYGYTF. The CDR3 nucleotides read TGCAGCGTTCGACAGGGCGGGGGCTATGGCTACACCTTC.

By proportion, this clone is medium-sized (0.01 to 0.1%). The V call is TRBV9, the J call TRBJ1-1; TRBD1 agrees at 7 bases. The CDR3 runs to 17 residues. Per the germline V gene, CDR1 is SGDLS and CDR2 is YYNGEE. J was trimmed by 3 bases and V by 3 bases; bases with no gene match: 14. The CDR3 sequence: CASSEGGQPKSDTEAFF. The DNA of the CDR3 is TGTGCCAGCAGCGAGGGGGGACAGCCGAAGTCGGACACTGAAGCTTTCTTT. Full variable domain (remainder filled in from reference TRBV9 and TRBJ1-1): DSGVTQTPKHLITATGQRVTLRCSPRSGDLSVYWYQQSLDQGLQFLIQYYNGEERAKGNILERFSAQQFPDLHSELNLSSLELGDSALYFCASSEGGQPKSDTEAFFGQGTRLTVV.

The count of this clone is one. The chain recombines TRBV10-3 with TRBJ1-2; D unresolved. The V and J ends lost 0 bases and 0 bases respectively, with 11 bases between them. Per germline, CDR1 ENHRY and CDR2 SYGVKD. This CDR3 has 16 residues. The CDR3 DNA is TGTGCCATCAGTGAGTCGGCGGGAGAAGCTAACTATGGCTACACCTTC. Translating gives CAISESAGEANYGYTF.

The rearrangement joins TRBV7-9 to TRBJ2-7; D not certain. The germline V and J ends were trimmed by 5 bases and 7 bases, with 12 bases remaining between them. The CDR3 spans 12 residues. Germline loops: CDR1 SEHNR, CDR2 FQNEAQ (reference sequence). CDR3 sequence (DNA): TGTGCCAGCAGCCCCCCCATCGGGGAGCAGTACTTC. Its translation is CASSPPIGEQYF.

This clone came up once. The J gene is TRBJ1-5, the V gene TRBV10-3, with no clear D. Trimming left V 2 bases short and J 7 bases short, with 12 bases between. Germline V gives CDR1 ENHRY, CDR2 SYGVKD. The CDR3 extends over 14 amino acids. CDR3 DNA sequence: TGTGCCATCAGTGAGAGGGTTAAGGACCAGCCCCAGCATTTT. It translates to CAISERVKDQPQHF.

This chain joins TRBV19 and TRBJ1-5, with D perhaps matching TRBD1 (5 bases). Trimming cost V 4 bases and J 4 bases, with 5 bases left between them. CDR1 is LNHDA, CDR2 SQIVND, per germline (reference sequence). The CDR3 consists of 12 residues. The CDR3 sequence is CASSRGNQPQHF. The CDR3 DNA sequence: TGTGCCAGTAGTAGGGGGAATCAGCCCCAGCATTTT.

The V call is TRBV7-3, the J call TRBJ2-1; D is uncertain. The CDR3 loop spans 14 amino acids. Germline-derived CDR1 and CDR2 are SGHTA and FQGTGA. The V end was cut by 4 bases, the J end by 8 bases, with 15 bases between. CDR3 amino acids: CASSSSASWDEQFF. As DNA, the CDR3 is TGTGCCAGCAGCTCTTCGGCTTCCTGGGATGAGCAGTTCTTC.

The chain links TRBV9 to TRBJ2-2; D uncertain. Trimming pared 0 bases from V and 0 bases from J, leaving 9 bases between. CDR3 length equals 16 residues. Germline V gene sequence: CDR1 SGDLS, CDR2 YYNGEE. The chain's CDR3 is CASSVEGSANTGELFF. CDR3 bases: TGTGCCAGCAGCGTAGAGGGCAGCGCGAACACCGGGGAGCTGTTTTTT.

The V call is TRBV6-6, the J call TRBJ1-2; 7 bases line up with TRBD1. Germline-derived CDR1 and CDR2 are MNHNY and SVGAGI (reference sequence). This CDR3 has 15 residues. V shed 7 bases and J 4 bases; nucleotides not matched to a gene: 12. CDR3 sequence: CASTKTETGSYGYTF. The CDR3 DNA reads as TGTGCCAGCACCAAGACCGAGACAGGGAGCTATGGCTACACCTTC.

The count of this clone is one. The rearrangement joins TRBV29-1 to TRBJ2-3; D may be TRBD2 (6 bases). Germline CDR1 reads SQVTM; CDR2 reads ANQGSEA. CDR3 size: 13 residues. The V and J ends lost 3 bases and 3 bases respectively, with 10 bases between them. The CDR3 region is CSVEEGWTDTQYF. DNA for the CDR3: TGCAGCGTTGAGGAGGGATGGACAGATACGCAGTATTTT.

This clone was detected once. J is TRBJ1-1 and V is TRBV5-1, with 9 bases that match TRBD1. Trimming took 4 bases from V and 4 from J; bases not matched to a gene: 8. This CDR3 is built from 15 residues. CDR1 is SGHRS, CDR2 YFSETQ, per germline. CDR3 sequence (DNA): TGCGCCAGCAGCCCGAGGACAGGGGCCAGCACTGAAGCTTTCTTT. Encoded protein: CASSPRTGASTEAFF.

J is TRBJ1-1 and V is TRBV4-1; D call uncertain. The CDR3 has 17 amino acids. Germline CDR1 MGHRA, CDR2 YSYEKL. With 3 bases removed from V and 1 base from J, the gap between germline ends came to 18 bases. The CDR3 loop reads CASSHLSGPSRNTEAFF. DNA for the CDR3: TGCGCCAGCAGCCATCTCTCCGGACCTTCGAGGAACACTGAAGCTTTCTTT.

This clone came up a few times. V and J are TRBV15 and TRBJ1-5; tentative D call: TRBD1 (5 bases). The germline CDR1 and CDR2 sequences are LNHNV and YYDKDF (reference sequence). Trimming left V 8 bases short and J 1 base short, with 18 bases between. The CDR3 consists of 16 residues. Here the CDR3 reads CATSRRGRGSNQPQHF. CDR3 nucleotides: TGTGCCACCTCGAGGCGGGGCCGTGGGAGCAATCAGCCCCAGCATTTT.

The rearrangement uses TRBV5-4 and TRBJ2-7, with TRBD2 matching over 10 bases. Germline assignment: CDR1 SGHNT and CDR2 YYREEE (reference sequence). The ends lost 4 bases at V and 2 bases at J; junction bases unmatched: 6. The CDR3 is 15 amino acids. CDR3 in amino acids: CASSLKREGPYEQYF. The CDR3 DNA reads as TGTGCCAGCAGCCTAAAGCGGGAGGGCCCCTACGAGCAGTACTTC.

V usage is TRBV19 and J usage is TRBJ2-1; 7 bases align to TRBD1. Trimming at V came to 0 bases and at J to 2 bases, leaving 4 bases not matched to a gene. The CDR3 runs 16 residues. CDR1 and CDR2 from the germline V gene are LNHDA and SQIVND (reference sequence). CDR3 sequence reads: CASSIDRGGPYNEQFF. The DNA for the CDR3 is TGTGCCAGTAGTATAGATCGAGGGGGCCCCTACAATGAGCAGTTCTTC.

Concerning this clone: Other DNA sequences in the sample encode the same CDR3. The rearrangement uses TRBV9 and TRBJ1-1, with no clear D. V was shortened by 0 bases and J by 1 base, with 7 bases between the two germline ends. The CDR3 is made up of 14 amino acids. CDR1 SGDLS and CDR2 YYNGEE come from the germline V gene. CDR3 nucleotides: TGTGCCAGCAGCGTAGATGGAGGGAACACTGAAGCTTTCTTT. It translates to CASSVDGGNTEAFF.

This rearrangement joins TRBV9 to TRBJ1-2; D gene uncertain. Germline CDR1 SGDLS, CDR2 YYNGEE. V was clipped by 2 bases and J by 0 bases, with 8 bases between them. The CDR3 loop spans 14 amino acids. The CDR3: CASSVGVTNYGYTF. CDR3 DNA sequence: TGTGCCAGCAGCGTGGGTGTTACTAACTATGGCTACACCTTC.

The V call is TRBV27, the J call TRBJ2-7; no reliable D call. Germline CDR1 and CDR2: MNHEY and SMNVEV (reference sequence). Trimming stripped 3 bases from V and 3 bases from J, with 9 bases between. This CDR3 is built from 13 residues. The CDR3 DNA sequence: TGTGCCAGCAGTTTTTCTCATGGCTACGAGCAGTACTTC. Amino acid sequence: CASSFSHGYEQYF.

The chain uses TRBV4-1 and TRBJ2-1, with 8 bases fitting TRBD2. The ends lost 4 bases at V and 0 bases at J; junction bases unmatched: 5. CDR3 length equals 16 residues. Germline V gene lookup returns CDR1 MGHRA and CDR2 YSYEKL. In DNA form, the CDR3 reads TGCGCCAGCAGCCTAGAGGGGACTAGCTCCTACAATGAGCAGTTCTTC. Translated, it gives CASSLEGTSSYNEQFF.

V and J are TRBV2 and TRBJ1-5; D unclear. Germline CDR1 SNHLY, CDR2 FYNNEI. The CDR3 length is 14 residues. V was shortened by 1 base and J by 3 bases, with 7 bases between the two germline ends. Here the CDR3 DNA reads TGTGCCAGCAGTGAAGGGGCGTCCAATCAGCCCCAGCATTTT. Translated: CASSEGASNQPQHF.

The chain joins TRBV6-5 to TRBJ2-3; the D gene could be TRBD1 or TRBD2 (5 bases each). V lost 6 bases and J lost 6, with 16 bases in between. The CDR3 spans 14 residues. Germline V gives CDR1 MNHEY, CDR2 SVGAGI. DNA for the CDR3: TGTGCCAGCAGACCCTTTCGGGGACCCGATACGCAGTATTTT. Translated: CASRPFRGPDTQYF.

This sequence joins TRBV7-6 and TRBJ2-6, with D uncertain. Trimming shortened V by 5 bases and J by 0 bases, and 11 bases separated the two germline ends. The CDR3 has 16 residues. Germline CDR1 and CDR2: SGHVS and FNYEAQ. The chain's CDR3 is CASSLGRSSGANVLTF. The CDR3 region has the DNA TGTGCCAGCAGCCTCGGACGGTCCTCTGGGGCCAACGTCCTGACTTTC.

The DNA of the CDR3 is TGTGCCACCAGCAGAGTCGGCCAATCCGAAGCTTTCTTT. It specifies CATSRVGQSEAFF. The J gene is TRBJ1-1, the V gene TRBV15; no clear D. The germline gives CDR1 LNHNV, CDR2 YYDKDF (reference sequence). The CDR3 runs to 13 residues. Trimming left V 1 base short and J 8 bases short, with 11 bases between.

V is TRBV9 and J is TRBJ1-5; D remains ambiguous. The germline V gene has CDR1 SGDLS and CDR2 YYNGEE. The CDR3 runs 15 residues. V was shortened by 0 bases and J by 0 bases, with 7 bases between the two germline ends. CDR3 DNA: TGTGCCAGCAGCGTAGCTGGTTATAGCAATCAGCCCCAGCATTTT. Translation gives CASSVAGYSNQPQHF.

The J gene is TRBJ2-1, the V gene TRBV5-6; 11 nucleotides agree with TRBD1. CDR1 and CDR2 (germline): SGHDT, YYEEEE. J was trimmed by 7 bases and V by 5 bases; bases with no gene match: 8. CDR3 length equals 15 residues. The CDR3 region is CASSTGTGGWNEQFF. For the CDR3, the DNA is TGTGCCAGCAGTACCGGGACAGGGGGTTGGAATGAGCAGTTCTTC.